The source of this T cell receptor (beta chain) is a study of blood T cell repertoires in COVID-19. Sequenced by immunoSEQ multiplex PCR; TCRdb stores in-frame clones only, minus some. Of fewer than 350,000 clones listed, approximately 88% are singletons. Unmatched junction bases numbered 7, after V lost 4 bases and J lost 1 base. Germline V lookup: CDR1 SGDLS, CDR2 YYNGEE. This CDR3 has 17 residues. Source material: PBMCs or T cells enriched from blood (not recorded which). The V gene is TRBV9, the J gene TRBJ1-5, with 11 bases that match TRBD1. This receptor was obtained from a woman aged 40 to 49 who had recovered from COVID-19. CDR3 in DNA: TGTGCCAGCAGCTCAGGACAGGGGGCCTCGAGCAATCAGCCCCAGCATTTT. This gives the protein CASSSGQGASSNQPQHF.